The entry that follows covers one T cell receptor beta chain sequence. This clone was picked up one time. Its antigen remains unidentified. Per-base quality was not reported, and no clone a single base away is much larger than it. Separate from the approximately 700-subject first cohort, the validation cohort of about 130 subjects was the group to which the donors belonged. The data were taken from a study of cytomegalovirus exposure and HLA in healthy donors (dated 2017 in TCRdb). With regard to the full study: A later analysis indicated that the 120 validation repertoires were generated on the platform also employed for the 700 or so repertoires of the first cohort. The aim of the study was to test whether cataloging public T cell receptors could identify signatures of past pathogen exposure. In addition to the first cohort of roughly 670 subjects, a separate validation cohort of around 110 different subjects was used. High-throughput TCR immunosequencing, statistical association of individual TCRs with disease status, and machine learning were combined to predict cytomegalovirus infection status. Summary of the overall study and its limitations: The validation cohort had no HLA typing available for a later analysis, so co-occurrence within that cohort was assessed over all 120 or so repertoires. In the study, some 160 TCR beta chains were listed as associated with cytomegalovirus. A few of the identified cytomegalovirus-associated TCR beta chains were confirmed in vitro to be specific for cytomegalovirus antigens. Subsequent analysis determined that TCRs grouped into clusters in the first cohort also showed a tendency toward co-occurrence across the roughly 120 validation repertoires, and 94% of cluster scores exceeded 0. Most TCR sequences were seen in very few donors, while some public TCRs were found in many individuals. The classifier was reported to diagnose cytomegalovirus status with high specificity and sensitivity in both the original cohort and the validation cohort. It was suggested by the authors that the approach could potentially be generalized to other disease states and immunological phenotypes.

CDR1 LNHNV and CDR2 YYDKDF were looked up in the germline V gene (reference sequence). The CDR3 covers 15 residues, taking in both the cysteine and the phenylalanine. Just CDR3 DNA is preserved here, 45 bases in frame from base 1. The V and J ends are trimmed by 0 bases and 7 bases, leaving 15 bases between them. The library was made by the immunoSEQ multiplex PCR assay. The original pipeline was this. To diagnose cytomegalovirus status from the catalog of TCR beta chain sequences, a statistical classification framework was built. This immuneACCESS table, as held by TCRdb, lists in-frame sequences with V and J called but not all clones. Of the missing ones, under half trace to an unresolved V gene in checked studies; the others have no known cause. V, J and clone size reflect that table, while D and trimming were determined from the DNA. A total of about 350,000 clones appear in this sample, approximately 86% of them only once. The ten largest clones take up approximately 1.1% of the sample.

The clonotype originates from a woman aged 30 to 39 in good health and CMV-seropositive. The chain was built from TRBV15 and TRBJ1-2; the D region possibly corresponds to TRBD1 (6 bases align). Source material: PBMCs. The DNA sequence is as follows: TGTGCCACCAGCAGAGATAGACAGGAAAGAGGTGGCTACACCTTC. This sequence encodes CATSRDRQERGGYTF.